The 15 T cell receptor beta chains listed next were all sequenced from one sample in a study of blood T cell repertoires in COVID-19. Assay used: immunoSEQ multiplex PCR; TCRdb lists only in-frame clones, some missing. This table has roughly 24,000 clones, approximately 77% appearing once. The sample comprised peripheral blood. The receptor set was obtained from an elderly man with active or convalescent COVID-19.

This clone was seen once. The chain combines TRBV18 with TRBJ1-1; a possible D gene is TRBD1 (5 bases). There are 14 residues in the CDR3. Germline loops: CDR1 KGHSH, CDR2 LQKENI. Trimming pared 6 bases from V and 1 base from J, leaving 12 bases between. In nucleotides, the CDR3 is TGTGCCAGCTCCCCCGGACACCAGAACACTGAAGCTTTCTTT. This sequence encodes CASSPGHQNTEAFF.

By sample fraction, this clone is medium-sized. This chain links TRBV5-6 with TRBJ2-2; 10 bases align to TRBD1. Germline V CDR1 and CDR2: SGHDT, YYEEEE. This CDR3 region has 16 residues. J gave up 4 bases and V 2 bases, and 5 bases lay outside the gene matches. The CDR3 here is CASSFLTGGITGELFF. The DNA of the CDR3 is TGTGCCAGCAGCTTCCTGACAGGGGGCATCACCGGGGAGCTGTTTTTT.

The CDR3 loop is CASSTPEGGAYEQYF. Here the CDR3 DNA reads TGTGCCAGCAGTACCCCGGAAGGGGGCGCATACGAGCAGTACTTC. V usage is TRBV6-2 or TRBV6-3 and J usage is TRBJ2-7; 7 bases line up with TRBD1. CDR3 length: 15 residues. The V and J ends lost 5 bases and 4 bases, in that order; junction bases with no gene match: 11. CDR1 and CDR2 from the germline V gene are MNHEY and SVGEGT.

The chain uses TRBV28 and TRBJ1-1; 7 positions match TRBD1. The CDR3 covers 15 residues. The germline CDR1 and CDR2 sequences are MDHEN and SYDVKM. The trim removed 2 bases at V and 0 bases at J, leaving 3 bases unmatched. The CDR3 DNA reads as TGTGCCAGCAGTTTAACAGGGGAGCTGAACACTGAAGCTTTCTTT. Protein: CASSLTGELNTEAFF.

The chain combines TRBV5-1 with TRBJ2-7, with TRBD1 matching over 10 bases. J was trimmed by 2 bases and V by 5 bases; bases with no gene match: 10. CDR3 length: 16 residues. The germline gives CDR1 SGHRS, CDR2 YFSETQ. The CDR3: CASRVSDRGGAYEQYF. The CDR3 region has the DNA TGCGCCAGCAGAGTATCGGACAGGGGGGGCGCCTACGAGCAGTACTTC. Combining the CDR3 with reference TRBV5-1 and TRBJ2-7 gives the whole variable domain KAGVTQTPRYLIKTRGQQVTLSCSPISGHRSVSWYQQTPGQGLQFLFEYFSETQRNKGNFPGRFSGRQFSNSRSEMNVSTLELGDSALYLCASRVSDRGGAYEQYFGPGTRLTVT.

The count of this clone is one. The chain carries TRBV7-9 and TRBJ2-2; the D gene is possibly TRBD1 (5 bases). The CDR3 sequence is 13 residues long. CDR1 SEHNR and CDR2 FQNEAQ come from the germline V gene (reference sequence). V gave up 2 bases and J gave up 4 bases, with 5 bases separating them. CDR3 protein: CASSLQGTGELFF. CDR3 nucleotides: TGTGCCAGCAGCTTACAGGGCACCGGGGAGCTGTTTTTT.

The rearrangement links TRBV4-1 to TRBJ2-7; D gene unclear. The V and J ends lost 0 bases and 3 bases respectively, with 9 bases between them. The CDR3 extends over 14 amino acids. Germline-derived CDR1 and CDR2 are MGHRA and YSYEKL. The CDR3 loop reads CASSQEGNFYEQYF. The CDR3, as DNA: TGCGCCAGCAGCCAAGAGGGCAATTTCTACGAGCAGTACTTC.

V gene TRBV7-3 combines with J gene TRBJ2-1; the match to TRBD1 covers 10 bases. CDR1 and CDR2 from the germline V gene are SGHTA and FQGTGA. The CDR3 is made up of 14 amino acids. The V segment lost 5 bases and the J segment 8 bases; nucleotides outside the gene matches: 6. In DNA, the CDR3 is TGTGCCAGCAGCGCGACAGGGGGCCGGGATGAGCAGTTCTTC. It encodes CASSATGGRDEQFF.

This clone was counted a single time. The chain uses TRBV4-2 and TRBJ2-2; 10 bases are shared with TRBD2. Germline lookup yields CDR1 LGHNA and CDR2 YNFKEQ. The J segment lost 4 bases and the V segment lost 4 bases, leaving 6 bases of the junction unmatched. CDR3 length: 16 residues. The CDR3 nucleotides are TGTGCCAGCAGCCTCCTAGCGGGAGCAACCACCGGGGAGCTGTTTTTT. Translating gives CASSLLAGATTGELFF.

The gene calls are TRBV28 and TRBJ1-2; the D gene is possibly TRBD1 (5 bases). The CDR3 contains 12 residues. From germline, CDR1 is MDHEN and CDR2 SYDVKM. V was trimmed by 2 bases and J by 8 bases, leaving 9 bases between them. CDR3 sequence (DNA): TGTGCCAGCAGTTTAAGGGGAAGAGGCTACACCTTC. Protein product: CASSLRGRGYTF.

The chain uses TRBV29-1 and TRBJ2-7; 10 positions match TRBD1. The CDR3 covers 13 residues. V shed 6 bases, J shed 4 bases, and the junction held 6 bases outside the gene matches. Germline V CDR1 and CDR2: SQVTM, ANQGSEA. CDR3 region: CSVLTGGGYEQYF. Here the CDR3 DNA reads TGCAGCGTCTTGACAGGGGGCGGGTACGAGCAGTACTTC.

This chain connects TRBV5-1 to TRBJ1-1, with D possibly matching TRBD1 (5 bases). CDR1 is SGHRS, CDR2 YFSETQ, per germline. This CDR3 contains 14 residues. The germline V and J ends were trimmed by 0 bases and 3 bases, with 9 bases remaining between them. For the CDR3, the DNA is TGCGCCAGCAGCTTGGTAGGGGTGGACACTGAAGCTTTCTTT. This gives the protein CASSLVGVDTEAFF.

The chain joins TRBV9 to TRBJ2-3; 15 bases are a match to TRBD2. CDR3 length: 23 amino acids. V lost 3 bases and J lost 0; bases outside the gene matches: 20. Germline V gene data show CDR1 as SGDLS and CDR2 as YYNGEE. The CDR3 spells CASSETGPSGTSGRWVSTDTQYF. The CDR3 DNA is TGTGCCAGCAGCGAGACTGGACCTAGCGGGACTAGCGGGAGGTGGGTCAGCACAGATACGCAGTATTTT.

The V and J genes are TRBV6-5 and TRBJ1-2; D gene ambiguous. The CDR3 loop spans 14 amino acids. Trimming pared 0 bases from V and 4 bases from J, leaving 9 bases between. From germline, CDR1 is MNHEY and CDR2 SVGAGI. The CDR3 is CASSYSRDIYGYTF. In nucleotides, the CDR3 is TGTGCCAGCAGTTACTCGAGGGATATCTATGGCTACACCTTC.

CDR3 sequence reads: CASSDRTGTAYGYTF. CDR3 nucleotides: TGTGCCAGCAGTGACCGGACAGGGACCGCCTATGGCTACACCTTC. V gene TRBV6-2 or TRBV6-3 combines with J gene TRBJ1-2; 8 positions match TRBD1. With V trimmed by 5 bases and J by 4 bases, 9 bases remained unmatched. The CDR3 covers 15 residues. Germline V lookup: CDR1 MNHEY, CDR2 SVGEGT.